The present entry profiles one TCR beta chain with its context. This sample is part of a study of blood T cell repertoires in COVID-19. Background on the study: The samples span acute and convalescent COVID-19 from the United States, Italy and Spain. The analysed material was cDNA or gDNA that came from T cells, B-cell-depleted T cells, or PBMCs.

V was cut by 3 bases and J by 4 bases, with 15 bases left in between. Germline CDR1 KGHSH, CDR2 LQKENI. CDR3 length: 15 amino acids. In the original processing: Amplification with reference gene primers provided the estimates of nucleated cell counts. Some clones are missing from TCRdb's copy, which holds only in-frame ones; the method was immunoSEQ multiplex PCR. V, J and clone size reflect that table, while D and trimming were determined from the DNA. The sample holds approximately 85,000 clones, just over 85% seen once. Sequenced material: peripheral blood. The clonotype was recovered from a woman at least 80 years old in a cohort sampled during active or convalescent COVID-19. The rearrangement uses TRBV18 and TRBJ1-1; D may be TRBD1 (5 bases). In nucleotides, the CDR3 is TGTGCCAGCTCACCCTCAGACAGCTCAGGCACTGAAGCTTTCTTT. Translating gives CASSPSDSSGTEAFF.